These 32 T cell receptor beta chains share one sample of origin, sequenced in a study of cytomegalovirus exposure and HLA in healthy donors. This table comes from immunoSEQ multiplex PCR, and its TCRdb copy is limited to in-frame clones, with some not included. The sample includes about 110,000 clones, approximately 90% seen only once; the top ten take more than 1.4%. Sequenced sample: PBMCs. Source of these receptors: a woman in her 30s in good health and CMV-seropositive.

The chain uses TRBV6-6 and TRBJ2-7, with TRBD1 as a possible D gene (5 bases). The ends were cut back, 3 bases at V and 3 bases at J, with 12 bases in the middle. This CDR3 comprises 14 residues. Germline CDR1 is MNHNY and CDR2 is SVGAGI (reference sequence). CDR3 loop: CASSYSQGNYEQYF. In DNA, the CDR3 is TGTGCCAGCAGTTATAGCCAGGGTAACTACGAGCAGTACTTC.

This chain uses TRBV28 with TRBJ2-1; D is unclear. The germline V gene has CDR1 MDHEN and CDR2 SYDVKM. The V end was cut by 3 bases, the J end by 5 bases, with 5 bases between. There are 12 residues in the CDR3. CDR3 bases: TGTGCCAGCAGTTTCCGGGACAATGAGCAGTTCTTC. Translation: CASSFRDNEQFF.

The chain couples TRBV6-5 to TRBJ1-1, with D possibly matching TRBD1 (5 bases). The CDR3 spans 14 residues. The germline V gene encodes CDR1 MNHEY and CDR2 SVGAGI. V was pared by 4 bases and J by 5 bases, with 14 bases between. CDR3 region: CASSFRRGRTEAFF. CDR3 coding DNA: TGTGCCAGCAGTTTCCGTAGGGGTCGGACTGAAGCTTTCTTT.

This rearrangement joins TRBV10-3 to TRBJ2-1; 9 nucleotides align to TRBD2. Germline V gene lookup returns CDR1 ENHRY and CDR2 SYGVKD. The CDR3 runs 16 residues. V shed 0 bases, J shed 5 bases, and the junction held 5 bases outside the gene matches. This CDR3 is CAISESEGLADNEQFF. CDR3 DNA: TGTGCCATCAGTGAGTCGGAGGGACTAGCAGACAATGAGCAGTTCTTC.

In its sample, this clone was seen a few times. CDR3 sequence: CANPGQMNTEAFF. The CDR3 DNA reads as TGTGCCAACCCGGGACAGATGAACACTGAAGCTTTCTTT. The chain is built from TRBV2 and TRBJ1-1; 7 bases are shared with TRBD1. CDR1 is SNHLY and CDR2 is FYNNEI in the germline V gene. Losses at the gene ends were 10 bases for V and 0 bases for J; bases not matched to a gene: 5. The CDR3 spans 13 residues.

This clone was seen once. This chain connects TRBV6-5 to TRBJ2-1, with 9 bases that match TRBD2. From germline, CDR1 is MNHEY and CDR2 SVGAGI. This CDR3 comprises 16 residues. Losses at the gene ends were 0 bases for V and 6 bases for J; bases not matched to a gene: 6. The chain's CDR3 is CASSYSRAGGLNEQFF. For the CDR3, the DNA is TGTGCCAGCAGTTACTCGAGGGCGGGAGGGCTCAATGAGCAGTTCTTC.

This clone appeared once. The chain carries TRBV18 and TRBJ2-1; D is ambiguous. The V end lost 2 bases, the J end lost 7 bases, and 6 bases lay between the germline ends. Germline loops: CDR1 KGHSH, CDR2 LQKENI. The CDR3 totals 12 residues. The CDR3 protein is CASSPTGNEQFF. The CDR3 DNA follows: TGTGCCAGCTCACCAACCGGGAATGAGCAGTTCTTC.

The V call is TRBV19, the J call TRBJ2-3, with D maybe TRBD2 (6 bases). V was shortened by 7 bases and J by 5 bases, with 13 bases between the two germline ends. Germline values: CDR1 LNHDA, CDR2 SQIVND (reference sequence). The length of the CDR3 is 13 residues. CDR3 protein: CASIGGMGDTQYF. The CDR3 bases are TGTGCCAGTATTGGGGGGATGGGAGATACGCAGTATTTT.

The chain combines TRBV19 with TRBJ2-2; D remains ambiguous. There are 13 residues in the CDR3. Trimming took off 5 bases at V and 6 bases at J, with 10 bases between the two ends. Germline assignment: CDR1 LNHDA and CDR2 SQIVND (reference sequence). CDR3 loop: CASSPRTSGELFF. The DNA of the CDR3 is TGTGCCAGTAGTCCTAGAACATCCGGGGAGCTGTTTTTT.

The V and J genes are TRBV27 and TRBJ2-3; D is uncertain. The germline gives CDR1 MNHEY, CDR2 SMNVEV (reference sequence). With 5 bases removed from V and 5 bases from J, the gap between germline ends came to 8 bases. The CDR3 length is 12 residues. The CDR3 spells CASSRQGDTQYF. DNA of the CDR3: TGTGCCAGCAGTAGACAAGGAGATACGCAGTATTTT.

This chain links TRBV25-1 with TRBJ2-7, with a tentative D call TRBD2 (5 bases). Trimming took off 5 bases at V and 2 bases at J, with 16 bases between the two ends. From germline, CDR1 is MGHDK and CDR2 SYGVNS. The CDR3 runs 15 residues. In DNA form, the CDR3 reads TGTGCCAGCAGTAAAAACAACATGAGGGCCTACGAGCAGTACTTC. Translated: CASSKNNMRAYEQYF.

The chain uses TRBV5-6 and TRBJ2-6, with TRBD2 matching 7 bases. This CDR3 comprises 15 residues. Germline values: CDR1 SGHDT, CDR2 YYEEEE. The V and J ends lost 5 bases and 1 base, in that order; junction bases with no gene match: 3. The DNA of the CDR3 is TGTGCCAGCAGAAGGCGGGGGTCTGGGGCCAACGTCCTGACTTTC. Its protein is CASRRRGSGANVLTF.

The genes are TRBV6-5 and TRBJ1-1; D unresolved. V was cut by 6 bases and J by 2 bases, with 16 bases left in between. CDR1 and CDR2 from the germline V gene are MNHEY and SVGAGI. The CDR3 totals 15 residues. The CDR3 reads CASRLAGRGNTEAFF. The CDR3 DNA reads TGTGCCAGCAGGTTGGCAGGACGGGGTAACACTGAAGCTTTCTTT.

The rearrangement links TRBV30 to TRBJ2-2, with unresolved D. CDR1 GTSNPN and CDR2 SVGIG come from the germline V gene (reference sequence). The CDR3 has 17 residues. Trimming took 5 bases from V and 1 from J, leaving 20 bases between them. The CDR3 here is CAWGRQALPLNTGELFF. The CDR3 DNA reads as TGTGCCTGGGGTAGGCAGGCGCTTCCTTTGAACACCGGGGAGCTGTTTTTT.

The chain joins TRBV7-2 to TRBJ2-7; D gene uncertain. V shed 2 bases and J shed 1 base, with 9 bases lying between them. Germline CDR1 and CDR2: SGHTA and FQGNSA. The length of the CDR3 is 14 residues. CDR3 region: CASSLTKISYEQYF. The CDR3 bases are TGTGCCAGCAGCTTAACTAAAATATCCTACGAGCAGTACTTC.

CDR3 sequence reads: CASSFDPSGRHNEQFF. The DNA of the CDR3 is TGTGCCAGCAGTTTTGATCCTAGCGGGAGACACAATGAGCAGTTCTTC. The chain uses TRBV27 and TRBJ2-1, with TRBD2 matching 10 bases. The germline V gene encodes CDR1 MNHEY and CDR2 SMNVEV (reference sequence). J lost 5 bases, V lost 3 bases, and 7 bases had no gene match. This CDR3 has 16 residues.

The V call is TRBV2, the J call TRBJ1-2; D ambiguous. The V end lost 5 bases, the J end lost 0 bases, and 13 bases lay between the germline ends. Germline CDR1 and CDR2: SNHLY and FYNNEI. The CDR3 runs 15 residues. This CDR3 is CASSQLAGTNYGYTF. Written as DNA, the CDR3 is TGTGCCAGCAGTCAACTCGCCGGGACTAACTATGGCTACACCTTC.

A single count supports this clone. The gene calls are TRBV6-1 and TRBJ2-5; weak D call: TRBD2 (6 bases). Trimming removed 6 bases from V and 4 bases from J, with 18 bases in between. The CDR3 spans 15 residues. Germline assignment: CDR1 MNHNS and CDR2 SASEGT. CDR3 loop: CASRTGLGSGETQYF. For the CDR3, the DNA is TGTGCCAGCAGGACGGGACTCGGGTCGGGAGAGACCCAGTACTTC.

The chain links TRBV28 to TRBJ2-3; D not certain. Looked up from germline, CDR1 is MDHEN and CDR2 is SYDVKM. V gave up 6 bases and J gave up 14 bases, with 15 bases separating them. This CDR3 has 11 residues. The CDR3 sequence is CASSRSPERYF. The CDR3 region has the DNA TGTGCCAGCAGCCGAAGCCCGGAGCGGTATTTT. The full variable domain, completed using reference TRBV28 and TRBJ2-3, is DVKVTQSSRYLVKRTGEKVFLECVQDMDHENMFWYRQDPGLGLRLIYFSYDVKMKEKGDIPEGYSVSREKKERFSLILESASTNQTSMYLCASSRSPERYFGPGTRLTVL.

This clone is a singleton in its sample. V is TRBV13 and J is TRBJ2-1; 7 bases match TRBD1. The CDR3 loop spans 12 amino acids. Germline CDR1 is PRHDT and CDR2 is FYEKMQ (reference sequence). V lost 8 bases, J lost 8 bases, and 6 bases stayed unmatched. CDR3 DNA: TGTGCCAGCGCAGGGGGTGACGATGAGCAGTTCTTC. Residues: CASAGGDDEQFF.

The genes are TRBV30 and TRBJ1-2; tentative D call: TRBD1 (6 bases). Trimming removed 5 bases from V and 6 bases from J, with 16 bases in between. Germline CDR1 is GTSNPN and CDR2 is SVGIG (reference sequence). There are 13 residues in the CDR3. The CDR3 protein is CAWVGHRDNGYTF. CDR3 sequence (DNA): TGTGCCTGGGTGGGTCACAGGGACAATGGCTACACCTTC.

V usage is TRBV9 and J usage is TRBJ2-2, with 11 bases that match TRBD2. Germline CDR1 reads SGDLS; CDR2 reads YYNGEE. V lost 7 bases to trimming and J lost 6 bases; unmatched junction nucleotides: 5. The CDR3 runs 14 residues. DNA of the CDR3: TGTGCCAGCTCCAGGACTAGCGGGCCCGGGGAGCTGTTTTTT. Amino acid sequence: CASSRTSGPGELFF.

This sequence joins TRBV7-2 and TRBJ2-5; D ambiguous. CDR1 is SGHTA and CDR2 is FQGNSA in the germline V gene. Deletions cut 1 base from V and 4 bases from J, with 7 bases between. There are 13 residues in the CDR3. CDR3 protein: CASSLVLAETQYF. DNA for the CDR3: TGTGCCAGCAGCTTAGTTTTAGCAGAGACCCAGTACTTC.

The chain employs TRBV30 and TRBJ1-2; 7 nucleotides match TRBD1. Germline V gene sequence: CDR1 GTSNPN, CDR2 SVGIG (reference sequence). Trimming at V came to 1 base and at J to 4 bases, leaving 3 bases not matched to a gene. This CDR3 spans 13 amino acids. For the CDR3, the DNA is TGTGCCTGGAGTGGGGGACAGACCTATGGCTACACCTTC. This sequence encodes CAWSGGQTYGYTF.

J is TRBJ1-4 and V is TRBV2; 7 positions match TRBD1. Germline V gene sequence: CDR1 SNHLY, CDR2 FYNNEI. This CDR3 comprises 14 residues. J lost 7 bases, V lost 6 bases, and 8 bases had no gene match. The CDR3 is CASSGDRASEKLFF. CDR3 bases: TGTGCCAGCAGCGGCGACAGGGCGAGTGAAAAACTGTTTTTT.

The rearrangement joins TRBV29-1 to TRBJ2-4; tentatively, D is TRBD2 (6 bases). CDR3 length: 16 residues. Germline-derived CDR1 and CDR2 are SQVTM and ANQGSEA. V was pared by 4 bases and J by 6 bases, with 22 bases between. CDR3 sequence (DNA): TGCAGCGTTGGTGGGGGAGACGGGGGTTTTGGAAACATTCAGTACTTC. This encodes CSVGGGDGGFGNIQYF. The whole variable domain, remainder taken from reference TRBV29-1 and TRBJ2-4, is SAVISQKPSRDICQRGTSLTIQCQVDSQVTMMFWYRQQPGQSLTLIATANQGSEATYESGFVIDKFPISRPNLTFSTLTVSNMSPEDSSIYLCSVGGGDGGFGNIQYFGAGTRLSVL.

The chain carries TRBV5-1 and TRBJ1-1; unclear D gene. V gave up 0 bases and J gave up 4 bases, with 13 bases separating them. Germline V gene data show CDR1 as SGHRS and CDR2 as YFSETQ. The CDR3 sequence is 15 residues long. The CDR3 DNA follows: TGCGCCAGCAGCTTGGACCCGAGGTCGGGCACTGAAGCTTTCTTT. Translated: CASSLDPRSGTEAFF.

This chain connects TRBV7-2 to TRBJ2-7; TRBD1 is a possible D gene (5 bases). The germline gives CDR1 SGHTA, CDR2 FQGNSA. The CDR3 is made up of 14 amino acids. With 3 bases removed from V and 2 bases from J, the gap between germline ends came to 11 bases. The CDR3: CASSLSRVTYEQYF. The CDR3 bases are TGTGCCAGCAGCTTGAGCAGGGTCACCTACGAGCAGTACTTC.

The V call is TRBV5-1, the J call TRBJ2-7; 7 bases match TRBD2. The CDR3 contains 15 residues. Germline lookup yields CDR1 SGHRS and CDR2 YFSETQ. The ends lost 2 bases at V and 7 bases at J; junction bases unmatched: 12. The CDR3 DNA reads TGCGCCAGCAGCTTAGGGACTACGTGGGGTGGAGAGCAGTACTTC. It yields the protein CASSLGTTWGGEQYF.

The rearrangement joins TRBV7-2 to TRBJ2-7; 7 positions match TRBD2. CDR3 length: 17 amino acids. Germline CDR1 SGHTA, CDR2 FQGNSA. V lost 5 bases, J lost 5 bases, and 18 bases stayed unmatched. CDR3 region: CASSKGQARRENDEQYF. For the CDR3, the DNA is TGTGCCAGCAGCAAAGGGCAAGCCAGGCGGGAGAACGACGAGCAGTACTTC.

The V and J genes are TRBV28 and TRBJ2-7; 9 bases map to TRBD2. V lost 3 bases and J lost 2; bases outside the gene matches: 5. The CDR3 has 15 amino acids. The germline V gene encodes CDR1 MDHEN and CDR2 SYDVKM. CDR3 amino acids: CASSFSLAGPYEQYF. For the CDR3, the DNA is TGTGCCAGCAGTTTTTCCCTAGCGGGACCCTACGAGCAGTACTTC.

This clone has a single count. The rearrangement uses TRBV5-6 and TRBJ2-7, with TRBD1 matching over 7 bases. There are 13 residues in the CDR3. V lost 4 bases to trimming and J lost 6 bases; unmatched junction nucleotides: 7. Germline assignment: CDR1 SGHDT and CDR2 YYEEEE. In nucleotides, the CDR3 is TGTGCCAGCAGCCTACAGGGGAGTGGCGAGCAGTACTTC. This codes for CASSLQGSGEQYF.